This T cell receptor beta chain appears in the sequencing data of a study of blood T cell repertoires in COVID-19. About the study: Sites across the United States, Italy and Spain contributed samples from acute and convalescent COVID-19. T cells, B-cell-depleted T cells, or PBMCs provided the cDNA or gDNA that served as material.

Profiling relied on immunoSEQ multiplex PCR, and the TCRdb table lists in-frame clones only, not all of them. The sample has some 100,000 clones; 74% are singletons. CDR1 and CDR2 (germline): SGHTS, YDEGEE. J gave up 7 bases and V 0 bases, and 3 bases lay outside the gene matches. There are 13 residues in the CDR3. This clone showed up many times. During active infection, Seattle patients enrolled and were then monitored through disease. The chain is built from TRBV5-8 and TRBJ1-2; 7 nucleotides align to TRBD1. This TCR derives from a man between 65 and 85 years old with COVID-19, enrolled during active disease. Sequenced material: peripheral blood. CDR3 amino acids: CASSLEGARGYTF. The CDR3 bases are TGTGCCAGCAGCTTGGAGGGGGCGCGTGGCTACACCTTC.